This T cell receptor beta chain is from a study of response to subunit inactivated influenza vaccine. Study results and limitations: After each seasonal influenza vaccination, few new T cells are recruited, the authors suggested.

Using its own MiXCR run on the RT-PCR reads, TCRdb lists one record per CDR3 protein. The data show 630,000 or so distinct CDR3 sequences, roughly 14% seen once. Germline-derived CDR1 and CDR2 are SNHLY and FYNNEI. The CDR3 spans 14 residues. V lost 6 bases to trimming and J lost 7 bases; unmatched junction nucleotides: 9. A few counts support this clonotype. No antigen is known for it. The source is a man aged 45-65 years who received an inactivated influenza vaccine. The starting material was PBMCs from blood, obtained less than 13 days after vaccination. The chain recombines TRBV2 with TRBJ1-5, with 7 nucleotides matching TRBD1. CDR3 sequence reads: CASRAGATGQPQHF. The DNA of the CDR3 is TGTGCCAGCAGGGCCGGGGCGACAGGGCAGCCCCAGCATTTT.